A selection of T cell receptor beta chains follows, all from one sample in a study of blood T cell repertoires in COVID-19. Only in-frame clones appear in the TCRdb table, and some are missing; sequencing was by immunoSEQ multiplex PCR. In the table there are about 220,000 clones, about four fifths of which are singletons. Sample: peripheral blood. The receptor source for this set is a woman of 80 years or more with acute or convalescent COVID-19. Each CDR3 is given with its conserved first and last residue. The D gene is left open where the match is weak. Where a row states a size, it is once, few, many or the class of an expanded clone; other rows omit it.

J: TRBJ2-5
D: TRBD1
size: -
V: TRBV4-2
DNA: TGTGCCAGCAGCCTATCACAGGGGCAAGAGACCCAGTACTTC
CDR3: CASSLSQGQETQYF

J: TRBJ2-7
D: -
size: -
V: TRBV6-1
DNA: TGTGCCAGCAGTGAAACTAGCCCCCCCTACGAGCAGTACTTC
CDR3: CASSETSPPYEQYF

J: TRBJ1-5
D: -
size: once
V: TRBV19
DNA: TGTGCCAGTAGTATAGATCCCAGGGGAGCTCTTAGCAATCAGCCCCAGCATTTT
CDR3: CASSIDPRGALSNQPQHF

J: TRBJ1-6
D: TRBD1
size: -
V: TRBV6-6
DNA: TGTGCCAGCAGTCGGGCCAACCGACAGGGGGCGCGGTCACCCCTCCACTTT
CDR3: CASSRANRQGARSPLHF

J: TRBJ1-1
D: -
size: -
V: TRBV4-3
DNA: TGCGCCAGCAGCCTTGGAACAAGCGTTGTGTCTGAAGCTTTCTTT
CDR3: CASSLGTSVVSEAFF

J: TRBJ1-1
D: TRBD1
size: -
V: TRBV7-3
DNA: TGTGCCAGCAGCTTATTGGACAGGGGGAACACTGAAGCTTTCTTT
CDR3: CASSLLDRGNTEAFF

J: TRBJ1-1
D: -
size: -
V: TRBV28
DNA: TGTGCCAGCAAGGGAGGGGACACCAGCGGTAACACTGAAGCTTTCTTT
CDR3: CASKGGDTSGNTEAFF

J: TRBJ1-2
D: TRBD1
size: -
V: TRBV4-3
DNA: TGCGCCAGCAGCCAAGAAGACAGGGGGCGATATGGCTACACCTTC
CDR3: CASSQEDRGRYGYTF

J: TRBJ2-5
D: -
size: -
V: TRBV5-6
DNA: TGTGCCAGCAGCACCCCACAGGAATACCAAGAGACCCAGTACTTC
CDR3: CASSTPQEYQETQYF

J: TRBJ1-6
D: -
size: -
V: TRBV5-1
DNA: TGCGCCAGCAGCTTGGCCGAGGGTGCCAGCAATTCACCCCTCCACTTT
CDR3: CASSLAEGASNSPLHF

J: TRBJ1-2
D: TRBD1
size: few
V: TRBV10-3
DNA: TGTGCCATCAGACCTGGACAGGGGAGGATCTCTAACTATGGCTACACCTTC
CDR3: CAIRPGQGRISNYGYTF

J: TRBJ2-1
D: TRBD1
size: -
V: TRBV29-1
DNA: TGCAGCGTTGCGGAAGGGACAGTTTCCTACAATGAGCAGTTCTTC
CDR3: CSVAEGTVSYNEQFF

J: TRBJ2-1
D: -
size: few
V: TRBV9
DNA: TGTGCCAGCAGCGTAGGCCCGGGGTTGGGCTACAATGAGCAGTTCTTC
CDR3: CASSVGPGLGYNEQFF

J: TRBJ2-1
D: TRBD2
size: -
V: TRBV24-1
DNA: TGTGCCACCAGTGCGACTAGCGGGGGTGTCAATGAGCAGTTCTTC
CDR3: CATSATSGGVNEQFF

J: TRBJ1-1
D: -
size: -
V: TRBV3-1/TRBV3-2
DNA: TGTGCCAGCAGCCCTACCGGAGGGATGAACACTGAAGCTTTCTTT
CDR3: CASSPTGGMNTEAFF

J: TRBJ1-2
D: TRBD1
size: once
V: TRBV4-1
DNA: TGCGCCAGCAGCCGCGACAGGGCCAATAACTATGGCTACACCTTC
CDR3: CASSRDRANNYGYTF

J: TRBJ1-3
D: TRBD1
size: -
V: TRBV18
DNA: TGTGCCAGCTCAACCGGGACAGAACCTGGAAACACCATATATTTT
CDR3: CASSTGTEPGNTIYF

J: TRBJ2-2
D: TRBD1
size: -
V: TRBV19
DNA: TGTGCCAGTAGCGGGCAGGGGGCGAACGGGGAGCTGTTTTTT
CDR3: CASSGQGANGELFF

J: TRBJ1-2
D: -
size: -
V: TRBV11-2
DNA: TGTGCCAGCAGCTTAGGAATGGCCAACTATGGCTACACCTTC
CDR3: CASSLGMANYGYTF

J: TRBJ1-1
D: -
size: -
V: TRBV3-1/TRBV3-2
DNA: TGTGCCAGCAGTCTCCAGGGGAAGAACTTCTTT
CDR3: CASSLQGKNFF

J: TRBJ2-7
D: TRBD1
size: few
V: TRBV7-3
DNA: TGTGCCAGCAGCTTAAGCGGGGACAGGGGGTACGAGCAGTACTTC
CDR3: CASSLSGDRGYEQYF

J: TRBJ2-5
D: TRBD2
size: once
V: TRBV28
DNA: TGTGCCAGCAGTTTAAACATGGCGGGGGTAAGGGAGACCCAGTACTTC
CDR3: CASSLNMAGVRETQYF

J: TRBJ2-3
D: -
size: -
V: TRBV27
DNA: TGTGCCAGCAGTTTAACGGACAGATACACAGATACGCAGTATTTT
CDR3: CASSLTDRYTDTQYF

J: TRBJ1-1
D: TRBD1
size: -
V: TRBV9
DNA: TGTGCCAGCAGCGTATGGCAGGGGGACACTGAAGCTTTCTTT
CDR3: CASSVWQGDTEAFF

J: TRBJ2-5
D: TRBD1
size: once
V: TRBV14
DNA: TGTGCCAGCAGCCCCCGGGACAGGGTACGAAGAGAGACCCAGTACTTC
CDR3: CASSPRDRVRRETQYF

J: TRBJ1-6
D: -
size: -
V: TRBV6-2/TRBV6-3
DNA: TGTGCCAGCAGTTACGGGGACGGGGGTTCACCCCTCCACTTT
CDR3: CASSYGDGGSPLHF

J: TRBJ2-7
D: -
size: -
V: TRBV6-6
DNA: TGTGCCAGCAGTCCCCTCCCCTACGAGCAGTACTTC
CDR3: CASSPLPYEQYF

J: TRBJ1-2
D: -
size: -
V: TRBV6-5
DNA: TGTGCCAGCAGTCGCCGACGGGATAACTATGGCTACACCTTC
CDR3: CASSRRRDNYGYTF

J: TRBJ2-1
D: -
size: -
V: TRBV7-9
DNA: TGTGCCAGCAGCTTAGGGGGACTGAGTTCGCATGAGCAGTTCTTC
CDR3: CASSLGGLSSHEQFF

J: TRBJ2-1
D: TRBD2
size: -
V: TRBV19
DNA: TGTGCCAGTACAGCGGGGGGCCTCTCCTACAATGAGCAGTTCTTC
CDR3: CASTAGGLSYNEQFF

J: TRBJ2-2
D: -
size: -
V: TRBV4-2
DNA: TGTGCCAGCAGCCAAGAGAATTGGGCAGGCGGGGAGCTGTTTTTT
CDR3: CASSQENWAGGELFF

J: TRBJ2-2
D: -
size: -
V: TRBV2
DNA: TGTGCCAGCAGTCGAGAGGGGGCGAACACCGGGGAGCTGTTTTTT
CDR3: CASSREGANTGELFF

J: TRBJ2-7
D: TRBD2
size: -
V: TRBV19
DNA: TGTGCCAGTAATCCTAGCGGGTCTTACCCATCCTACGAGCAGTACTTC
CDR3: CASNPSGSYPSYEQYF

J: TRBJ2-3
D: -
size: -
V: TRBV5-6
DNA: TGTGCCAGCAGCTTGGGGGCTCGAAACACAGATACGCAGTATTTT
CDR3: CASSLGARNTDTQYF

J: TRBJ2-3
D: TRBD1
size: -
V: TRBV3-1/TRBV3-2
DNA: TGTGCCAGCAGCCACCTCGGGACAGGGGTTGGAGATACGCAGTATTTT
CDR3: CASSHLGTGVGDTQYF

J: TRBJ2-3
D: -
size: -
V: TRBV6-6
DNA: TGTGCCAGCAGTTTCGGAGGCACAGATACGCAGTATTTT
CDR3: CASSFGGTDTQYF

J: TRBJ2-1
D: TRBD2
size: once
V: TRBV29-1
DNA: TGCAGCGTTGAAACTAGCGGGGGGGCCGTTTACAATGAGCAGTTCTTC
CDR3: CSVETSGGAVYNEQFF

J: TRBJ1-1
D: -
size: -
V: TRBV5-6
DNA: TGTGCCAGCAGCTTGGATAGAGGGATCAGTACTGAAGCTTTCTTT
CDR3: CASSLDRGISTEAFF

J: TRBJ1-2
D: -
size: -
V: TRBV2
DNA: TGTGCCAGCAGTGAAGCTCAGGGGAACTATGGCTACACCTTC
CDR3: CASSEAQGNYGYTF

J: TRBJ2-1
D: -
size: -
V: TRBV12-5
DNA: TGTGCTAGTGGTTTAGGGCTAGCGCGTGATGAGCAGTTCTTC
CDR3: CASGLGLARDEQFF

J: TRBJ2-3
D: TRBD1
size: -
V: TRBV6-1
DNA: TGTGCCAGCAGTGAAGCCCGGACAGGCCGTTCCACAGATACGCAGTATTTT
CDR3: CASSEARTGRSTDTQYF

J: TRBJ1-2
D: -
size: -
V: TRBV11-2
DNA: TGTGCCAGCAGCTTATCCCAGTCCTATGGCTACACCTTC
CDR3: CASSLSQSYGYTF

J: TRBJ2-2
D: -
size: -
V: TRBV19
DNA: TGTGCCAGTAGTTTCTTTCAGGGTACCGGGGAGCTGTTTTTT
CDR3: CASSFFQGTGELFF

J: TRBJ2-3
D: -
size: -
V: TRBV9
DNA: TGTGCCAGCAGCTATGCAGTAGGGGGGAGCGGGGGCACAGATACGCAGTATTTT
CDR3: CASSYAVGGSGGTDTQYF

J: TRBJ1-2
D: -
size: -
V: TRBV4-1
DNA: TGCGCCAGCAGCCGAGCAATCGGGGACTATGGCTACACCTTC
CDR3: CASSRAIGDYGYTF

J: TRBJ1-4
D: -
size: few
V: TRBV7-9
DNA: TGTGCCAGCAGCCCTGCGGGGGCTTACGAAAAACTGTTTTTT
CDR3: CASSPAGAYEKLFF

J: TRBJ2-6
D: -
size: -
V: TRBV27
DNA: TGTGCCAGCAAGGCGACGGGAACGGCCCGCAGAGGGGCCAACGTCCTGACTTTC
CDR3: CASKATGTARRGANVLTF

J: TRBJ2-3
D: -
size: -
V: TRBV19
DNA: TGTGCCAGTAGTCCTAGACTAGCAGATACGCAGTATTTT
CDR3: CASSPRLADTQYF

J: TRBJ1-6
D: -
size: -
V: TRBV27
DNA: TGTGCCAGCAGTTTACAAGGGGGAGCCTATAATTCACCCCTCCACTTT
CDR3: CASSLQGGAYNSPLHF